The text below deals with one TCR beta chain. What it binds is unknown. The CDR3 is 13 amino acids. Germline-derived CDR1 and CDR2 are MNHEY and SVGAGI. V was clipped by 3 bases and J by 8 bases, with 11 bases between them. This entry belongs to a study of identical twins. Study findings and constraints: Rather than following the same donors, the conclusions depended on cross-sectional statistical analysis. Analyses of zero insertions could be partly confounded by invariant MAIT and iNKT cells. Twin-shared out-of-frame alpha sequences were enriched for low generation probability.

The cDNA had a unique molecular identifier and a template-switch universal primer site. TCRdb passed the 5' RACE reads through MiXCR, listing each CDR3 protein once. Of 350,000 to 600,000 distinct CDR3 sequences listed, approximately 15% are singletons. These data were likewise used in another study, on yellow fever vaccine responses in identical twins.

The specimen sequenced was CD4+ T cells sorted from blood. This TCR derives from a woman between 18 and 30 years old in good health. This chain joins TRBV6-5 and TRBJ2-1; D possibly corresponds to TRBD2 (6 bases). The CDR3: CASSYSSDHEQFF. CDR3 sequence (DNA): TGTGCCAGCAGTTATTCTAGCGACCATGAGCAGTTCTTC.